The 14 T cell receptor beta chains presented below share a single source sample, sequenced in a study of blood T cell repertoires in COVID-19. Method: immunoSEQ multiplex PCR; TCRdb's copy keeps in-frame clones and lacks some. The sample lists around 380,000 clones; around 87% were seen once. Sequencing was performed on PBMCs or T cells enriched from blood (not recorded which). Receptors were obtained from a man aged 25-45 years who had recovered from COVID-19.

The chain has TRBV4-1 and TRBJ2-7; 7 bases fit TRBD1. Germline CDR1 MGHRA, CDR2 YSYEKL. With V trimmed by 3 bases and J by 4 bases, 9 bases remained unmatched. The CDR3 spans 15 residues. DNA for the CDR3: TGCGCCAGCAGCCAGTCGGGACAGTTAGATTACGAGCAGTACTTC. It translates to CASSQSGQLDYEQYF.

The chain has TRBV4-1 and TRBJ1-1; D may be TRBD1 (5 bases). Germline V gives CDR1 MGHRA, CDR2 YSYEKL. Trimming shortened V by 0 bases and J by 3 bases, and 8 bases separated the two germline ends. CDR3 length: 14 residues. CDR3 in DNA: TGCGCCAGCAGCCAAGATGCAGGGTACACTGAAGCTTTCTTT. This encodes CASSQDAGYTEAFF.

The CDR3 region is CASSIGDGYTF. The CDR3 bases are TGTGCCAGTAGTATCGGAGATGGCTACACCTTC. This sequence joins TRBV19 and TRBJ1-2; D not resolved. CDR3 size: 11 residues. Germline lookup yields CDR1 LNHDA and CDR2 SQIVND (reference sequence). V dropped 3 bases and J dropped 6 bases, with 5 bases sitting between them.

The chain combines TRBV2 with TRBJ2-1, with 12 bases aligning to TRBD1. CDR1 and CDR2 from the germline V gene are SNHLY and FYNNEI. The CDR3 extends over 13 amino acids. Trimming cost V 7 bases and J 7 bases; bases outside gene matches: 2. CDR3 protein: CASTGQGANEQFF. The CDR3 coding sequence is TGTGCCAGCACGGGACAGGGGGCAAATGAGCAGTTCTTC.

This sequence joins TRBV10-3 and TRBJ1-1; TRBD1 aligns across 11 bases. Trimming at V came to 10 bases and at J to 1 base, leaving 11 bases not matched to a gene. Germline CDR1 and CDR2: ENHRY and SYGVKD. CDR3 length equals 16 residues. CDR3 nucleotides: TGTGCCACCCAGGCGGGGACAGGGGGTTCGAACACTGAAGCTTTCTTT. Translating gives CATQAGTGGSNTEAFF.

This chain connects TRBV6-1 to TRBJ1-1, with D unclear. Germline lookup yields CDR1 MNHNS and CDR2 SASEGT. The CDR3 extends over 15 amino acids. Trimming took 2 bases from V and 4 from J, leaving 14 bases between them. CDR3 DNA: TGTGCCAGCAGTGAATTACACGGAGGGATCACTGAAGCTTTCTTT. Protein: CASSELHGGITEAFF.

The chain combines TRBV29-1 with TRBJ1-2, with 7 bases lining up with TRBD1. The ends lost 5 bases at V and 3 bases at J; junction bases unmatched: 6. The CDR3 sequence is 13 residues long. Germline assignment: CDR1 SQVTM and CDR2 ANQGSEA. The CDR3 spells CSVLTGQDYGYTF. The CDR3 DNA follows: TGCAGCGTTCTAACCGGACAGGACTATGGCTACACCTTC.

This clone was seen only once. CDR3 nucleotides: TGTGCCAGCAGCTTAACCCCACCGGGACAGGGTTTCACTGAAGCTTTCTTT. Residues: CASSLTPPGQGFTEAFF. V and J are TRBV7-3 and TRBJ1-1, with 9 nucleotides matching TRBD1. Germline lookup yields CDR1 SGHTA and CDR2 FQGTGA. With 0 bases clipped from V and 4 bases from J, the junction kept 9 bases outside the gene matches. The CDR3 has 17 residues.

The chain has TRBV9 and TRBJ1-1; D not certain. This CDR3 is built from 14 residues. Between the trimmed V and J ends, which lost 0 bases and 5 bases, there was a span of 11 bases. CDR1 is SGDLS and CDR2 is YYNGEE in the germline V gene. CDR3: CASSVVGGATEAFF. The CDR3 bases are TGTGCCAGCAGCGTAGTAGGTGGAGCGACTGAAGCTTTCTTT.

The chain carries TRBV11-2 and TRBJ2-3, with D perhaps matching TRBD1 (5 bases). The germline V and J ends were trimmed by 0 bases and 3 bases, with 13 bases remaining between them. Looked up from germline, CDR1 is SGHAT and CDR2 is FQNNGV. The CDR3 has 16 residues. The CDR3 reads CASSLEVQGQTDTQYF. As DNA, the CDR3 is TGTGCCAGCAGCTTAGAGGTCCAGGGTCAGACAGATACGCAGTATTTT.

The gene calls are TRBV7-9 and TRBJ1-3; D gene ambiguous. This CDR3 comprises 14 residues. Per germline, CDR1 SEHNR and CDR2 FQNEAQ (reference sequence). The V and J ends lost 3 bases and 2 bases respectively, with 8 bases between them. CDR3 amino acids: CASSFSAAGNTIYF. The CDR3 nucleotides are TGTGCCAGCAGCTTCAGCGCGGCTGGAAACACCATATATTTT.

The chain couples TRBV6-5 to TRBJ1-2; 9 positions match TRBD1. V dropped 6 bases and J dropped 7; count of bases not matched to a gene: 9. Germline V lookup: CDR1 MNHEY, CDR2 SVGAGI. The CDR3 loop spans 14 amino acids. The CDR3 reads CASSRDRGGSGYTF. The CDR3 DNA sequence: TGTGCCAGCAGCCGAGACAGGGGGGGGTCTGGCTACACCTTC.

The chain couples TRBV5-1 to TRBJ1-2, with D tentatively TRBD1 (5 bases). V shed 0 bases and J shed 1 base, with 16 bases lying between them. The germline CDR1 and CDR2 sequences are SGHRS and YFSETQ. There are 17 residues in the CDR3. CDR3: CASSLAQGGSINYGYTF. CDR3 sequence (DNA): TGCGCCAGCAGCTTGGCCCAGGGAGGGAGTATTAACTATGGCTACACCTTC.

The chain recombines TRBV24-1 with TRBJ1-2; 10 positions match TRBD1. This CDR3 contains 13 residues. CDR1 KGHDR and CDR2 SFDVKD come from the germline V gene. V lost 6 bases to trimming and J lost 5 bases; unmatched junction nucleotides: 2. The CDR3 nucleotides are TGTGCCACCAGTCGGGGACAGGGGTATGGCTACACCTTC. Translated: CATSRGQGYGYTF.